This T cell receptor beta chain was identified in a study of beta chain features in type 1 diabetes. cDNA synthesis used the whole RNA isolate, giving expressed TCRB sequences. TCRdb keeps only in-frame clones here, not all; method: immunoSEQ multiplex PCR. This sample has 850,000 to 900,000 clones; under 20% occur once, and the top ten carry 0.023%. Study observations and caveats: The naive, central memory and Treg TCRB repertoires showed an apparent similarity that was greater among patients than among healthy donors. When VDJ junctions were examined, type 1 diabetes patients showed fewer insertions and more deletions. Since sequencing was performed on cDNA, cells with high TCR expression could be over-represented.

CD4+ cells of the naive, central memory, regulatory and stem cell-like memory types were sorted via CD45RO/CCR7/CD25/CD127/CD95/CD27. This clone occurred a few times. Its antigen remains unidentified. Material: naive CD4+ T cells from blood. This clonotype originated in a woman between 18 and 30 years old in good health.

The CDR3 sequence: CASSFVNQPQHF. In DNA form, the CDR3 reads TGTGCCAGCAGCTTTGTGAATCAGCCCCAGCATTTT. The chain employs TRBV7-9 and TRBJ1-5; D unclear. Per the germline V gene, CDR1 is SEHNR and CDR2 is FQNEAQ (reference sequence). V was shortened by 3 bases and J by 4 bases, with 4 bases between the two germline ends. The CDR3 is 12 amino acids. Combining the CDR3 with reference TRBV7-9 and TRBJ1-5 gives the whole variable domain DTGVSQNPRHKITKRGQNVTFRCDPISEHNRLYWYRQTLGQGPEFLTYFQNEAQLEKSRLLSDRFSAERPKGSFSTLEIQRTEQGDSAMYLCASSFVNQPQHFGDGTRLSIL.